Listed below are T cell receptor beta chains from one sample, sequenced in a study of T cell responses to AZD1222 COVID-19 vaccine. Assay: immunoSEQ multiplex PCR; the TCRdb copy retains only in-frame clones and omits some. The profile covers around 120,000 clones, with around 89% appearing a single time and approximately 6.5% taken by the ten largest. Material: peripheral blood, obtained 28 days after the second AZD1222 dose. The receptors shown here come from an adult who received the AZD1222 COVID-19 vaccine. CDR3s include the opening cysteine and the closing phenylalanine or tryptophan. D genes are given only for firm matches. The size field is filled for only some rows; it gives once, few, many or a size class.

TRBD1,-,TRBJ2-2,TRBV7-9,CASSPTGGNTGELFF,TGTGCCAGCAGCCCTACAGGGGGCAACACCGGGGAGCTGTTTTTT
TRBD2,-,TRBJ2-7,TRBV18,CASSRALAEAGEQYF,TGTGCCAGCTCACGTGCGCTAGCGGAAGCAGGCGAGCAGTACTTC
TRBD2,-,TRBJ2-1,TRBV7-6,CASSPRSGRASYNEQFF,TGTGCCAGCAGCCCACGTAGCGGGAGGGCCTCCTACAATGAGCAGTTCTTC
-,few,TRBJ1-1,TRBV30,CAWSDLGNTEAFF,TGTGCCTGGAGTGACCTGGGGAACACTGAAGCTTTCTTT
-,-,TRBJ1-1,TRBV19,CASSNGVPGSKLTEAFF,TGTGCCAGTAGTAACGGTGTGCCAGGGTCTAAACTAACTGAAGCTTTCTTT
-,-,TRBJ1-6,TRBV28,CASSLWGTPLHF,TGTGCCAGCAGTTTATGGGGGACTCCCCTCCACTTT
-,-,TRBJ2-7,TRBV29-1,CSVQDSSYEQYF,TGCAGCGTTCAGGACAGTTCCTACGAGCAGTACTTC
-,-,TRBJ2-1,TRBV6-5,CASSYGRKGVNEQFF,TGTGCCAGCAGTTACGGGAGAAAGGGGGTAAATGAGCAGTTCTTC
-,-,TRBJ2-6,TRBV7-6,CASSLVSGPGANVLTF,TGTGCCAGCAGCTTAGTTTCAGGCCCTGGGGCCAACGTCCTGACTTTC
TRBD1,-,TRBJ2-2,TRBV2,CASSEQGVGTGELFF,TGTGCCAGCAGTGAACAGGGGGTAGGGACCGGGGAGCTGTTTTTT
TRBD1,once,TRBJ2-7,TRBV9,CASSGGTGSSYEQYF,TGTGCCAGCAGCGGGGGGACAGGCAGCTCCTACGAGCAGTACTTC
TRBD1,once,TRBJ1-2,TRBV10-2,CASKETGVYGYTF,TGCGCCAGCAAGGAGACAGGGGTATATGGCTACACCTTC
-,-,TRBJ1-5,TRBV7-9,CASSLVGAGQPQHF,TGTGCCAGCAGCTTAGTGGGGGCAGGTCAGCCCCAGCATTTT
-,few,TRBJ1-1,TRBV30,CAGGDTEAFF,TGTGCAGGGGGGGACACTGAAGCTTTCTTT